A single T cell receptor (beta chain) is shown here with its context. Its antigen is unidentified. Trimming shortened V by 1 base and J by 4 bases, and 7 bases separated the two germline ends. The CDR3 has 14 residues. CDR1 SEHNR and CDR2 FQNEAQ come from the germline V gene (reference sequence). Time point meaning: week 3, after first cycle of checkpoint inhibitor. The sample originates from a study of blood T cell dynamics during melanoma immunotherapy. On the study more broadly: Metastatic melanoma patients received first-line pembrolizumab or nivolumab plus ipilimumab. Study-wide results and limits: The study could not tell melanoma-specific clones from general immune activation. PBMC repertoires of eventual disease-control patients split at W3 into clonality or diversity gains.

Profiled with immunoSEQ multiplex PCR; TCRdb holds only in-frame clones, not every one. In the table there are roughly 20,000 clones, 70% to 90% of which are singletons. The source material was blood, sampled from a patient treated with checkpoint blockade. This sequence joins TRBV7-9 and TRBJ2-2; the D gene is possibly TRBD2 (6 bases). The source is a human donor with melanoma. The CDR3 sequence is CASSLVGGTGELFF. In DNA, the CDR3 is TGTGCCAGCAGCTTAGTCGGGGGCACCGGGGAGCTGTTTTTT.